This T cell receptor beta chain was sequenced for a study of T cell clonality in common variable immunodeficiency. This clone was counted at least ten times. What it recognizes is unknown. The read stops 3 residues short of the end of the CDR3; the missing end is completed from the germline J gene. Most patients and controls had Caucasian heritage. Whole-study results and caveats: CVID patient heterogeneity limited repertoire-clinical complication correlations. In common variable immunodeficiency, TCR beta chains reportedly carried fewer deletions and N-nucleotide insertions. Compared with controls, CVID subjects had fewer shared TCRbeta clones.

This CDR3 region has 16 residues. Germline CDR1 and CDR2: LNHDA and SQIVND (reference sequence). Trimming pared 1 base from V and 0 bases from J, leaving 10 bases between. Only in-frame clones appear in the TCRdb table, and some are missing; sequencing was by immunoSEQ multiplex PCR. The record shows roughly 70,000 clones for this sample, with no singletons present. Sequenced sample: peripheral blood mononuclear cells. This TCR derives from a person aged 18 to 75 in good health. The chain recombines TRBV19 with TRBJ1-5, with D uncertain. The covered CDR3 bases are TGTGCCAGTAGTATAGTCAGGCTTAATAGCAATCAGCCC. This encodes CASSIVRLNSNQP. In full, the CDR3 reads CASSIVRLNSNQPQHF.